Reported below is one T cell receptor beta chain. The data derive from a study of blood T cell repertoires in COVID-19. The overall study: The samples span acute and convalescent COVID-19 from the United States, Italy and Spain. In each case, the material was cDNA or gDNA derived from T cells, B-cell-depleted T cells, or PBMCs.

In the authors' workflow: Amplified reference gene primers provided the basis for estimating nucleated cell counts. Produced via immunoSEQ multiplex PCR; TCRdb's table is partial and in-frame only. V, J and clone size are taken as reported in that table, and D and trimming were inferred from the DNA itself. There are just over 650,000 clones in the sample; 75% to 90% occur only once, and approximately 0.3% lies in the top ten. Material for sequencing was peripheral blood. The origin of this receptor is a woman younger than 35 with acute or convalescent COVID-19.

CDR3 in amino acids: CSAGLDSSYEQYF. As DNA, the CDR3 is TGCAGCGCGGGGCTCGACAGCTCCTACGAGCAGTACTTC. The rearrangement joins TRBV29-1 to TRBJ2-7; D is perhaps TRBD1 or TRBD2 (5 bases each). CDR1 is SQVTM, CDR2 ANQGSEA, per germline. The CDR3 extends over 13 amino acids. V lost 7 bases and J 0 bases, leaving 13 bases between the germline ends.